The 16 T cell receptor beta chains listed next were all sequenced from one sample in a study of blood T cell repertoires in COVID-19. Here immunoSEQ multiplex PCR was the method, and the copy in TCRdb shows in-frame clones only, minus some. The data show about 52,000 clones, with around four fifths seen just once and approximately 7% held by the top ten. Source material: peripheral blood. The receptors come from a man between 65 and 80 years old with active COVID-19.

V and J are TRBV28 and TRBJ1-2, with 8 positions matching TRBD1. The trim removed 6 bases at V and 0 bases at J, leaving 6 bases unmatched. The CDR3 totals 15 residues. From germline, CDR1 is MDHEN and CDR2 SYDVKM. DNA of the CDR3: TGTGCCAGCAGGCTAACAGGGGGACCTAACTATGGCTACACCTTC. This translates into CASRLTGGPNYGYTF.

The CDR3 loop is CASKGDRGNNQPQHF. In nucleotides, the CDR3 is TGTGCCAGCAAGGGGGACAGGGGTAACAATCAGCCCCAGCATTTT. The V gene is TRBV2, the J gene TRBJ1-5; 10 nucleotides agree with TRBD1. The length of the CDR3 is 15 residues. Per germline, CDR1 SNHLY and CDR2 FYNNEI. V gave up 7 bases and J gave up 3 bases; unmatched junction bases: 6.

This chain links TRBV2 with TRBJ2-2; D perhaps matches TRBD1 (5 bases). CDR3 length: 13 amino acids. The germline CDR1 and CDR2 sequences are SNHLY and FYNNEI. Trimming removed 6 bases at V and 1 base at J, with 6 bases between. In DNA, the CDR3 is TGTGCCAGCAGCAGGGAGAACACCGGGGAGCTGTTTTTT. It yields the protein CASSRENTGELFF. The full variable domain, rest sourced from reference TRBV2 and TRBJ2-2, is EPEVTQTPSHQVTQMGQEVILRCVPISNHLYFYWYRQILGQKVEFLVSFYNNEISEKSEIFDDQFSVERPDGSNFTLKIRSTKLEDSAMYFCASSRENTGELFFGEGSRLTVL.

By share, this clone ranks as medium-sized (0.01 to 0.1%). The chain employs TRBV5-5 and TRBJ1-3; TRBD1 matches 7 bases. V was pared by 0 bases and J by 3 bases, with 6 bases of the junction left unmatched. CDR1 is SGHKS, CDR2 YYEKEE, per germline (reference sequence). This CDR3 contains 16 residues. In DNA, the CDR3 is TGTGCCAGCAGCTTGGGACAGGGAAGATTTGGAAACACCATATATTTT. Translated: CASSLGQGRFGNTIYF.

The rearrangement links TRBV30 to TRBJ2-7; 9 nucleotides match TRBD2. The CDR3 sequence is 15 residues long. The germline CDR1 and CDR2 sequences are GTSNPN and SVGIG (reference sequence). V dropped 1 base and J dropped 2; count of bases not matched to a gene: 6. This chain's CDR3 is CAWSAGLAGPYEQYF. The CDR3 bases are TGTGCCTGGAGTGCCGGCCTAGCGGGACCCTACGAGCAGTACTTC.

V gene TRBV6-1 combines with J gene TRBJ1-3; 8 nucleotides align to TRBD1. Germline V lookup: CDR1 MNHNS, CDR2 SASEGT. The CDR3 totals 15 residues. Losses at the gene ends were 3 bases for V and 0 bases for J; bases not matched to a gene: 1. The CDR3 spells CASSEDRVSGNTIYF. CDR3 nucleotide sequence: TGTGCCAGCAGTGAGGACAGGGTCTCTGGAAACACCATATATTTT.

The rearrangement links TRBV3-1 (or the pseudogene TRBV3-2) to TRBJ2-4; D perhaps matches TRBD2 (6 bases). The CDR3 is 16 residues long. CDR1 is LGHDT and CDR2 is YNNKEL in the germline V gene (reference sequence). V was clipped by 2 bases and J by 6 bases, with 17 bases between them. Here the CDR3 DNA reads TGTGCCAGCAGCCAATGGGATGGGGGGTCGGGAAACATTCAGTACTTC. Its translation: CASSQWDGGSGNIQYF.

There are a few counts of this clone. V usage is TRBV3-1 (or the pseudogene TRBV3-2) and J usage is TRBJ1-2; perhaps TRBD1 as D (5 bases). The CDR3 loop spans 11 amino acids. In germline, CDR1 is LGHDT, CDR2 YNNKEL (reference sequence). V lost 7 bases and J lost 6, with 9 bases in between. DNA of the CDR3: TGTGCCAGCACCGGGGGGGATGGCTACACCTTC. This codes for CASTGGDGYTF.

The rearrangement links TRBV3-1 (or the pseudogene TRBV3-2) to TRBJ1-6; 10 positions agree with TRBD1. V lost 1 base and J lost 12; bases outside the gene matches: 3. The CDR3 spans 14 residues. Germline lookup yields CDR1 LGHDT and CDR2 YNNKEL (reference sequence). Here the CDR3 reads CASSQVTGGEPLHF. In DNA form, the CDR3 reads TGTGCCAGCAGCCAAGTGACAGGGGGCGAACCCCTCCACTTT.

The chain combines TRBV5-4 with TRBJ1-2, with 8 positions matching TRBD1. The germline CDR1 and CDR2 sequences are SGHNT and YYREEE (reference sequence). V dropped 2 bases and J dropped 3; count of bases not matched to a gene: 6. CDR3 length: 15 amino acids. CDR3 nucleotide sequence: TGTGCCAGCAGCTTACCGAAGACAGGGGACTATGGCTACACCTTC. Translating gives CASSLPKTGDYGYTF.

This clone was found a few times. This chain links TRBV24-1 with TRBJ1-5; 9 bases match TRBD1. V lost 3 bases, J lost 4 bases, and 6 bases stayed unmatched. CDR1 and CDR2 from the germline V gene are KGHDR and SFDVKD. This CDR3 spans 16 amino acids. For the CDR3, the DNA is TGTGCCACCAGTGATGCACAGGGGGCTCTAAATCAGCCCCAGCATTTT. This encodes CATSDAQGALNQPQHF.

This chain's CDR3 is CASSKGARTETYYGYTF. CDR3 coding DNA: TGTGCCAGCAGCAAAGGGGCTAGGACGGAAACTTACTATGGCTACACCTTC. This chain links TRBV7-8 with TRBJ1-2; D possibly corresponds to TRBD1 (5 bases). The germline CDR1 and CDR2 sequences are SGHVS and FQNEAQ. The CDR3 has 17 residues. Trimming left V 5 bases short and J 3 bases short, with 22 bases between.

This clone was observed a handful of times. The J gene is TRBJ1-2, the V gene TRBV7-6, with a weak D call TRBD1 (6 bases). Germline V gives CDR1 SGHVS, CDR2 FNYEAQ. The CDR3 contains 15 residues. Trimming cost V 4 bases and J 4 bases, with 16 bases left between them. The DNA for the CDR3 is TGTGCCAGCAGCTCTGAGACAGGCGGGGGCTATGGCTACACCTTC. Protein product: CASSSETGGGYGYTF.

The rearrangement links TRBV19 to TRBJ1-2; D gene unclear. The CDR3 has 13 amino acids. Germline-derived CDR1 and CDR2 are LNHDA and SQIVND (reference sequence). V was shortened by 7 bases and J by 0 bases, with 9 bases between the two germline ends. The CDR3 bases are TGTGCCAGTACTGGCCAGGCTAACTATGGCTACACCTTC. Its translation is CASTGQANYGYTF.

Written as DNA, the CDR3 is TGTGCCAGCAGCTTGGTCGGGACAGGGGCGCAAGCTTTCTTT. It translates to CASSLVGTGAQAFF. The chain carries TRBV5-8 and TRBJ1-1, with 10 bases identical to TRBD1. Trimming took 0 bases from V and 9 from J; bases not matched to a gene: 5. Germline CDR1 is SGHTS and CDR2 is YDEGEE. This CDR3 region has 14 residues.

V is TRBV19 and J is TRBJ1-2; no definite D call. Germline assignment: CDR1 LNHDA and CDR2 SQIVND (reference sequence). Trimming cost V 5 bases and J 5 bases, with 12 bases left between them. The CDR3 covers 13 residues. CDR3 region: CASSEGRSYGYTF. The CDR3 nucleotides are TGTGCCAGTAGTGAGGGTCGATCTTATGGCTACACCTTC.